This T cell receptor beta chain was observed in a study of human T cells and chemical hapten exposure. The time point denotes: patch test 2, 6 weeks after DPC sensitization. Treatment of the sample: therapeutic diphenylcyclopropenone sensitization with weekly scalp DPC. V was pared by 0 bases and J by 5 bases, with 4 bases of the junction left unmatched. The CDR3 runs to 15 residues. Germline CDR1 and CDR2: KGHSH and LQKENI. This clonotype showed up many times. TCRdb independently ran MiXCR on the RACE reads; one entry per CDR3 protein. The sample lists tens of thousands of distinct CDR3 sequences; approximately 3.4% were seen once.

The chain recombines TRBV18 with TRBJ2-3; TRBD2 matches at 8 bases. The TCR comes from a man in his forties with alopecia areata. Some clones in this sample may be carry-over from other donors' samples. The source material was whole blood, sampled in connection with sensitization to the hapten diphenylcyclopropenone (DPC). CDR3 in amino acids: CASSPPLAGKDTQYF. DNA of the CDR3: TGTGCCAGCTCACCACCTTTAGCGGGAAAAGATACGCAGTATTTT.